One sample yielded the 6 T cell receptor beta chains listed below, sequenced in a study of T cells in women clearing cervical HPV infection. The assay was immunoSEQ multiplex PCR, and TCRdb's table has in-frame clones only and misses some. The repertoire table contains 15,000 or so clones. Sequencing input: blood buffy coat. The receptor set was obtained from a woman between 18 and 70 years old with a cervical HPV16 infection that either progressed to CIN3+ or cleared (not recorded which).

Note on this clone: The read stops 3 residues short of the end of the CDR3; the missing end is completed from the germline J gene. The chain has TRBV23-1 and TRBJ1-1; the D is unclear. TRBV23-1 is reported as an ORF; its role is uncertain. The CDR3 has 15 residues. V lost 2 bases and J lost 3, with 13 bases in between. This CDR3 is CASSQHDRRDTEAFF. Partial CDR3 DNA: TGCGCCAGCAGTCAACATGATCGACGGGACACTGAA.

Concerning this clone itself: Its ends do not fully match the called genes, so a read error is possible. The same CDR3 also results from other DNA sequences found in this sample. The CDR3 DNA, read in part, is TGCAGTGCTAGAGTGGCGGCGTACTCTGGAAACACG. Its translation is CSARVAAYSGNT. Given in full, the CDR3 is CSARVAAYSGNTIYF. The rearrangement joins TRBV20-1 to TRBJ1-3; no firm D call. The read ends 3 residues early relative to the CDR3; the germline J gene fills the gap. Germline loops: CDR1 DFQATT, CDR2 SNEGSKA (reference sequence). The CDR3 consists of 15 residues.

With regard to this clone: Read coverage stops 3 residues before the CDR3 terminus; the germline J gene supplies the remainder. The rearrangement uses TRBV18 and TRBJ2-1; maybe TRBD1 (5 bases). Trimming cost V 6 bases and J 1 base, with 22 bases left between them. The length of the CDR3 is 18 residues. The germline V gene encodes CDR1 KGHSH and CDR2 LQKENI. Incomplete CDR3 DNA: TGTGCCAGCTCCCTACCCCAGGGTCGTCTGGGGTCCTACAATGAG. Its translation: CASSLPQGRLGSYNE. The CDR3 in its entirety is CASSLPQGRLGSYNEQFF.

Worth noting for this clone: The read ends 3 residues before the CDR3 terminus; that terminus is restored from the germline J gene. The rearrangement uses TRBV20-1 and TRBJ2-7; D perhaps matches TRBD2 (7 bases). Trimming took 0 bases from V and 3 from J, leaving 15 bases between them. This CDR3 spans 15 amino acids. Per the germline V gene, CDR1 is DFQATT and CDR2 is SNEGSKA (reference sequence). CDR3 sequence: CSARDEGGTLYEQYF. The CDR3 bases that were read are TGCAGTGCTAGAGATGAGGGGGGGACACTCTACGAG.

In the case of this clone: The read falls 3 residues short of the CDR3 end, and the missing part is taken from the germline J gene. The chain is built from TRBV7-2 and TRBJ2-3; 8 bases map to TRBD2. The CDR3 loop spans 17 amino acids. Trimming took 0 bases from V and 1 from J; bases not matched to a gene: 6. The V gene's germline CDR1 is SGHTA and CDR2 FQGNSA. The CDR3 is CASSLALRGRRTDTQYF. CDR3 DNA (partial): TGTGCCAGCAGCTTAGCTCTCCGCGGGAGGCGCACAGATACG.

As regards this clone: The sequenced fragment ends 3 residues before the CDR3 boundary, so the rest is inferred from the germline J gene. The V call is TRBV20-1, the J call TRBJ2-1, with a possible D match to TRBD2 (5 bases). CDR1 is DFQATT and CDR2 is SNEGSKA in the germline V gene (reference sequence). The CDR3 is made up of 14 amino acids. Trimming shortened V by 1 base and J by 7 bases, and 14 bases separated the two germline ends. CDR3 DNA, as far as it was read: TGCAGTGCTAGAGGTGTTACCTCGGGGAATGAG. It translates to CSARGVTSGNE. In full, the CDR3 reads CSARGVTSGNEQFF.